This TCR beta chain was recovered during a study of blood T cell repertoires in COVID-19. Study-wide context: Sites in the United States, Italy and Spain provided acute and convalescent COVID-19 samples.

The V gene's germline CDR1 is SGHRS and CDR2 YFSETQ. The CDR3 is 16 residues long. Trimming cost V 4 bases and J 4 bases; bases outside gene matches: 12. Study processing details: Nucleated cell number was recorded as an estimate derived from reference gene primer amplification. Here immunoSEQ multiplex PCR was the method, and the copy in TCRdb shows in-frame clones only, minus some. V, J and clone size derive from that table, while D and trimming were established from the DNA sequence. The profile shows some 120,000 clones, 80% to 90% of them singletons. The chain combines TRBV5-1 with TRBJ2-3, with 7 bases matching TRBD2. The clonotype originates from a man aged 80 or over with active or convalescent COVID-19. What was sequenced was peripheral blood. In nucleotides, the CDR3 is TGCGCCAGCAGCCCTGGAGGGACTATCAGGCCAGATACGCAGTATTTT. Residues: CASSPGGTIRPDTQYF.